What follows describes a single TCR beta chain. Because it lacks the conserved phenylalanine or tryptophan at the end, this CDR3 is likely a read error. This entry belongs to a study of tumor and adjacent non-tumor tissue in lung cancer. The CDR3 covers 12 residues. From germline, CDR1 is MNHNS and CDR2 SASEGT. Trimming removed 3 bases at V and 8 bases at J, with 7 bases between. A modified ARM-PCR protocol with three rounds of nested PCR amplified TCRbeta. TCRdb processed the multiplex PCR reads anew with MiXCR; each CDR3 protein has one entry. In the table there are about 79,000 distinct CDR3 sequences, 72% of which are singletons. No cell sorting was done before RNA was extracted from the tissue.

This chain uses TRBV6-1 with TRBJ2-2; D unresolved. The sequence was collected from a woman in her 40s with non-small cell lung cancer. The sequenced sample was lung tumor tissue. The CDR3 sequence is CASSDDTGELFL. DNA for the CDR3: TGTGCCAGCAGTGACGATACAGGGGAGCTGTTTTTA.